The T cell receptor beta chain under discussion was sequenced for a study of T cells in localized non-small cell lung cancer (dated by TCRdb to about 2020). For context, the study as a whole: T cell repertoires of 236 early-stage NSCLC patients were analyzed, with tumors being compared against uninvolved tumor-adjacent lungs. The mean age of the NSCLC patients was around 67 years, with 120 to 150 men and 110 or so women. The cohort was made up of hundreds of treatment-naive NSCLC patients whose localized lung tumors had been resected. Broad study findings and their caveats: Longer overall survival was associated with higher blood T cell density, whereas shorter survival was associated with higher adjacent-lung clonality. Because multi-region sequencing of the tumors was not done, intratumor heterogeneity could not be ruled out. A median of about 50 of the top 100 tumor clones turned up in the paired uninvolved adjacent lung, and under 30 of those clones also ranked among the top 100 of that same adjacent lung. The highest T cell clonality was observed in uninvolved tumor-adjacent lung, where clonality exceeded that of tumor, suggesting that antigenic responses were more focused in uninvolved tumor-adjacent lung. Because the study design was exploratory, TCR variables were selected using unadjusted p-values without false-discovery rate correction.

At diagnosis, tumor, uninvolved tumor-adjacent lung and peripheral blood were collected and then preserved as a mix of FFPE and fresh-frozen material. For TCR repertoire profiling, blood samples were analyzed in the form of peripheral blood mononuclear cells. With regard to this clone: The clone's antigen remains unknown. Base qualities are not provided; no much larger clone lies one nucleotide away.

The germline ends are 12 bases apart after V is trimmed by 5 bases and J by 1 base. CDR1 and CDR2 (SGHTA, FQGTGA) derive from the germline V gene. The CDR3 measures 15 amino acids from cysteine to phenylalanine. Solely the CDR3 DNA is kept, with 45 bases framed from the first base. The immunoSEQ Assay was used to sequence TCR beta CDR3 regions from DNA. The original methods were these. To compute T cell density, TCR beta template counts were normalized to usable DNA, which was estimated by amplifying housekeeping genes. Richness was estimated using the preseqR package, with extrapolation to 400,000 templates for PBMC samples and to 120,000 templates for tissue samples. Clonality was defined by subtracting Pielou's evenness from one. Tissue-enriched TCRs were identified through differential abundance testing performed on productive amino-acid clonotypes, with a minimum total count of 5 and an alpha of 0.1. The Jaccard Index and the Morisita Overlap Index were used to quantify repertoire overlap between compartments. TCR beta CDR3s were clustered by GLIPH together with public tetramer-defined viral CDR3s, and at least three viral sequences plus V-gene enrichment were required for viral motifs. Entries here come from immuneACCESS through TCRdb and include only in-frame sequences with V and J called. Some clones fail to appear in such tables; in the studies checked, an unresolved V gene covers under half of the shortfall, and the cause of the remainder is unknown. D and trimming were read from the DNA, whereas the V and J calls and clone size are those reported in that table. The sample data list about 24,000 clones, and around 88% of these were observed just once. The ten largest clones add up to about 9% of the sample.

The receptor chain draws on TRBV7-3 and TRBJ2-1, with the D gene not clear enough to name. The sample in question was peripheral blood mononuclear cells, obtained before any cancer treatment. This receptor was obtained from a woman between 35 and 70 years old with stage III lung adenocarcinoma. The nucleotides read TGTGCCAGCAGCGAAGGGCCAAGATCCTACAATGAGCAGTTCTTC. The resulting protein is CASSEGPRSYNEQFF. The full variable domain, with segments outside the CDR3 supplied by the reference TRBV7-3 and TRBJ2-1 proteins, appears as GAGVSQTPSNKVTEKGKYVELRCDPISGHTALYWYRQSLGQGPEFLIYFQGTGAADDSGLPNDRFFAVRPEGSVSTLKIQRTERGDSAVYLCASSEGPRSYNEQFFGPGTRLTVL.